This T cell receptor (beta chain) was sequenced in a study of cytomegalovirus exposure and HLA in healthy donors. Regarding the study as a whole: Indistinguishable V segments such as TRBV6-2 and TRBV6-3 were excluded. Highly shared variants forming one cluster were likely a sequencing artifact.

The PCR employed 60 Vbeta primers together with 13 Jbeta primers. As handled by the study authors: A later analysis counted some 87 million unique TCR beta chains, 9.5 million to 13 million shared. Clones were read by immunoSEQ multiplex PCR, and TCRdb kept only the in-frame ones, dropping some. V and J calls and clone size follow that table, whereas D and trimming were derived from the DNA. The profile shows about 61,000 clones, 89% of them singletons. There are 17 residues in the CDR3. Germline CDR1 LGHNT, CDR2 FRNRAP. V was trimmed by 0 bases and J by 0 bases, leaving 14 bases between them. Turning to this clone: Its cognate antigen is unknown.

Sequenced: PBMCs. The source is a man aged 25-40 years in good health and CMV-seropositive. The chain joins TRBV12-5 to TRBJ1-1; a possible D gene is TRBD1 (6 bases). CDR3 in amino acids: CASGLVPKDSLNTEAFF. The CDR3 DNA reads as TGTGCTAGTGGTTTGGTACCAAAGGACAGCCTGAACACTGAAGCTTTCTTT.